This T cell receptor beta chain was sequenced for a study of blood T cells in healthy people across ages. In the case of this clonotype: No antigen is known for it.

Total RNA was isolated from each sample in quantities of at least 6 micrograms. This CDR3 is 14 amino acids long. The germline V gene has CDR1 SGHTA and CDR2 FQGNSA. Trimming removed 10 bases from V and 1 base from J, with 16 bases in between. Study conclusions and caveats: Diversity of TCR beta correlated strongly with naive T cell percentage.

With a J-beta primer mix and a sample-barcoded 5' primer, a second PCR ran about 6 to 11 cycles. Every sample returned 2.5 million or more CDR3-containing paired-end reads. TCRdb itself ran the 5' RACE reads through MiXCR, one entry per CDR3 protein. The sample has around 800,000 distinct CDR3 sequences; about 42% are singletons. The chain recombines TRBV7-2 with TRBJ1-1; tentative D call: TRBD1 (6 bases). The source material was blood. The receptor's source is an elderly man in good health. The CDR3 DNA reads TGTGCCAACACGGCCAAAGGGGGGAACACTGAAGCTTTCTTT. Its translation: CANTAKGGNTEAFF.